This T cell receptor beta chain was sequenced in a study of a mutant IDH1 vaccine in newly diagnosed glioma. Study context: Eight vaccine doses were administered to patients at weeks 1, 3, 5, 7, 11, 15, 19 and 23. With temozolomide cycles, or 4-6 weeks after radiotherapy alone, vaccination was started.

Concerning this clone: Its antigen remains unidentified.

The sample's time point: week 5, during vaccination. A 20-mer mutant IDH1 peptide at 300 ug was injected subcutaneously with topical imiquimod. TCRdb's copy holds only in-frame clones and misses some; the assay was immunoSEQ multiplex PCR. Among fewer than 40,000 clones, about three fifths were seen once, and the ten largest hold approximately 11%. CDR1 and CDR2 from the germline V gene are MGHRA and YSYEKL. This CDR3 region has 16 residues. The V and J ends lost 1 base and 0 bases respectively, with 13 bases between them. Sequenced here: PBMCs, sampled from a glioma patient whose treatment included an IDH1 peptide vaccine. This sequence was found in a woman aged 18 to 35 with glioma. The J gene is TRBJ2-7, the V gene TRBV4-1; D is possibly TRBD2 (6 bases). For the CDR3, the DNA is TGCGCCAGCAGCCAAGTATTGGCGGGGACCTCCTACGAGCAGTACTTC. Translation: CASSQVLAGTSYEQYF.